Listed below are T cell receptor beta chains from one sample, sequenced in a study of cytotoxic CD8 clonotypes in ibrutinib-treated CLL. This table comes from immunoSEQ multiplex PCR, and its TCRdb copy is limited to in-frame clones, with some not included. The data hold tens of thousands of clones, with 60% to 75% observed a single time. The sequences come from PBMCs, collected after 12 months of ibrutinib treatment. The receptors come from a human donor with chronic lymphocytic leukemia. Both conserved end residues are part of each CDR3. The order of the fields is CDR3 DNA, CDR3 protein, D gene, J gene, CDR3 length, V gene. A D gene is named only where the DNA matches it firmly.

cdr3_nt: TGTGCCAGTAGACAGGGCATTCAAGAGACCCAGTACTTC; cdr3_aa: CASRQGIQETQYF; d_call: -; j_call: TRBJ2-5; cdr3_length: 13; v_call: TRBV19
cdr3_nt: TGTGCCAGTAGTATAGGAGATGTAGGGGGGTATGGCTACACCTTC; cdr3_aa: CASSIGDVGGYGYTF; d_call: -; j_call: TRBJ1-2; cdr3_length: 15; v_call: TRBV19
cdr3_nt: TGTGCCAGCAGCTTAGCACAGGGTCAGCCCCAGCATTTT; cdr3_aa: CASSLAQGQPQHF; d_call: -; j_call: TRBJ1-5; cdr3_length: 13; v_call: TRBV7-2
cdr3_nt: TGTGCCAGCAGAAATCCCGTAGCGGGAGTTTATGATACGCAGTATTTT; cdr3_aa: CASRNPVAGVYDTQYF; d_call: TRBD2; j_call: TRBJ2-3; cdr3_length: 16; v_call: TRBV6-6
cdr3_nt: TGTGCCAGCTCACTGTCGCGGGAGGCCCCAGATACGCAGTATTTT; cdr3_aa: CASSLSREAPDTQYF; d_call: TRBD2; j_call: TRBJ2-3; cdr3_length: 15; v_call: TRBV18
cdr3_nt: TGCGCCAGCAGTTTCAACCACGAAGCTTTCTTT; cdr3_aa: CASSFNHEAFF; d_call: -; j_call: TRBJ1-1; cdr3_length: 11; v_call: TRBV10-2
cdr3_nt: TGTGCCAGCCGAAACAGCAACACCGGGGAGCTGTTTTTT; cdr3_aa: CASRNSNTGELFF; d_call: -; j_call: TRBJ2-2; cdr3_length: 13; v_call: TRBV7-8
cdr3_nt: TGTGCCAGCAGTTTGGGCAGCTATGGCTACACCTTC; cdr3_aa: CASSLGSYGYTF; d_call: -; j_call: TRBJ1-2; cdr3_length: 12; v_call: TRBV28
cdr3_nt: TGTGCCAGCAGCCTCGGACAGAACTATGGCTACACCTTC; cdr3_aa: CASSLGQNYGYTF; d_call: -; j_call: TRBJ1-2; cdr3_length: 13; v_call: TRBV11-3
cdr3_nt: TGTGCCAGTAGTATAGACCCGACGGGGGCAAACACTGAAGCTTTCTTT; cdr3_aa: CASSIDPTGANTEAFF; d_call: -; j_call: TRBJ1-1; cdr3_length: 16; v_call: TRBV19
cdr3_nt: TGTGCCAGCTCACCGGGACTTGGGGAAAAACTGTTTTTT; cdr3_aa: CASSPGLGEKLFF; d_call: -; j_call: TRBJ1-4; cdr3_length: 13; v_call: TRBV18
cdr3_nt: TGTGCCAGCACCCAGGTCGCCTACGAGCAGTACTTC; cdr3_aa: CASTQVAYEQYF; d_call: -; j_call: TRBJ2-7; cdr3_length: 12; v_call: TRBV6-1
cdr3_nt: TGTGCCAGCACCGAAACCCTCGGGAACACTGAAGCTTTCTTT; cdr3_aa: CASTETLGNTEAFF; d_call: -; j_call: TRBJ1-1; cdr3_length: 14; v_call: TRBV2